This TCR beta chain stems from a study of OX40 agonist ivuxolimab in advanced cancers. Study background: Each patient was given ivuxolimab into a vein every 2 weeks, at 0.01 to 10 mg/kg. Findings and caveats of the study: Among the lowest levels of clonal expansion were found in partial responders at 0.1-3.0 mg/kg. The average count of expanded clones was higher among CD8+ T cells than among CD4+.

Repertoires were generated with immunoSEQ multiplex PCR, while TCRdb's copy carries only in-frame clones and drops some. Of more than 70,000 clones in the sample, about 90% were seen once. Points on this clone: Its specificity is unknown.

Trimming took off 5 bases at V and 3 bases at J, with 13 bases between the two ends. CDR1 is MNHEY and CDR2 is SVGAGI in the germline V gene. CDR3 length: 15 amino acids. The chain carries TRBV6-5 and TRBJ1-4; D is perhaps TRBD1 (5 bases). The TCR originated in an adult with an advanced solid tumor such as melanoma, head and neck, liver or kidney cancer. The starting material was CD4+ or CD8+ T cells sorted from blood, obtained in a trial of the OX40 agonist ivuxolimab. The CDR3 sequence is CASSPSAGPNEKLFF. CDR3 nucleotide sequence: TGTGCCAGCAGTCCCTCGGCAGGGCCTAATGAAAAACTGTTTTTT.